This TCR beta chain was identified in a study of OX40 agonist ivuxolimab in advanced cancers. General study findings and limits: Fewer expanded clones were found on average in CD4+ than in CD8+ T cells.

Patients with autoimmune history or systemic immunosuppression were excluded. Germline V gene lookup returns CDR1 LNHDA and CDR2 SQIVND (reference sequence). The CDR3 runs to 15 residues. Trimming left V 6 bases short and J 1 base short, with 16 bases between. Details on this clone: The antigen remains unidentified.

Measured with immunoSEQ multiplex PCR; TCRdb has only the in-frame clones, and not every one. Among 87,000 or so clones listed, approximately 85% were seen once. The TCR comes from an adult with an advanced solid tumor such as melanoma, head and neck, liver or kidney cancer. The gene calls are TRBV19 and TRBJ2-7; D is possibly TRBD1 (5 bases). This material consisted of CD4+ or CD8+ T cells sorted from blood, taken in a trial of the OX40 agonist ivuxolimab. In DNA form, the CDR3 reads TGTGCCAGTAGCCCGGACACAGCAACTTCCTACGAGCAGTACTTC. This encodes CASSPDTATSYEQYF.